This T cell receptor (beta chain) is drawn from a study of T-cell memory formation after mild COVID-19. A single record per CDR3 protein comes from TCRdb applying MiXCR to the 5' RACE reads. The sample has 290,000 or so distinct CDR3 sequences; just under 20% are singletons. Germline CDR1 is SGHTA and CDR2 is FQGNSA. The V and J ends lost 2 bases and 3 bases respectively, with 11 bases between them. The CDR3 extends over 15 amino acids. Sequenced sample: PBMCs or a T cell subset sorted from them (not recorded which). The source is a man between 18 and 29 years old who had mild COVID-19 (a few samples of this study predate the infection). Cell type and time point are not known. J is TRBJ2-1 and V is TRBV7-2, with D perhaps TRBD1 (5 bases). The CDR3 nucleotides read TGTGCCAGCAGCTTATACGCAGGGTACTACAATGAGCAGTTCTTC. Encoded protein: CASSLYAGYYNEQFF.